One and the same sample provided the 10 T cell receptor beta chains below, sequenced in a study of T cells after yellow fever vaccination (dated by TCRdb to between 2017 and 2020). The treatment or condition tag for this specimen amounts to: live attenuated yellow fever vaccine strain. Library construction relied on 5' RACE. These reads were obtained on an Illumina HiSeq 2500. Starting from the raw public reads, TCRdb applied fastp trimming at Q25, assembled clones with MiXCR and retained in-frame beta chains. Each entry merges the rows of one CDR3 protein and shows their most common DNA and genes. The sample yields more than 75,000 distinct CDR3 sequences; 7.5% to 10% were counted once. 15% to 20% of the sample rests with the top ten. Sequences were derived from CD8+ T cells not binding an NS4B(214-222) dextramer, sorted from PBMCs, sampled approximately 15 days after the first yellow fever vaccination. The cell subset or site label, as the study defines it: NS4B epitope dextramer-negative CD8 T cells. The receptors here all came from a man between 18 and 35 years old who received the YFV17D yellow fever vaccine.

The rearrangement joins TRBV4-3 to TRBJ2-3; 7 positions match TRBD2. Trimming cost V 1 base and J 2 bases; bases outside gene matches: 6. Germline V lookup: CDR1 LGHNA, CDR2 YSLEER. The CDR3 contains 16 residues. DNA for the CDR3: TGCGCCAGCAGCCAAGGGCTAGCGGTGGTCACAGATACGCAGTATTTT. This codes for CASSQGLAVVTDTQYF.

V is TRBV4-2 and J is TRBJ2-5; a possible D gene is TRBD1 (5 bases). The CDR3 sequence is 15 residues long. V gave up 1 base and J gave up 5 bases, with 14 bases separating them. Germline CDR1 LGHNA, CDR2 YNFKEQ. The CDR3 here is CASSQGQGLKETQYF. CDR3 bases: TGTGCCAGCAGCCAAGGTCAGGGATTGAAGGAGACCCAGTACTTC.

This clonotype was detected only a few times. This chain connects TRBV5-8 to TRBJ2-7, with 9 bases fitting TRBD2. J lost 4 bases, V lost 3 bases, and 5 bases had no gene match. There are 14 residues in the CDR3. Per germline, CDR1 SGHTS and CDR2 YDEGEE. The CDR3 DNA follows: TGTGCCAGCAGCTGGGGCGGGGGGGCGTACGAGCAGTACTTC. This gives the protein CASSWGGGAYEQYF.

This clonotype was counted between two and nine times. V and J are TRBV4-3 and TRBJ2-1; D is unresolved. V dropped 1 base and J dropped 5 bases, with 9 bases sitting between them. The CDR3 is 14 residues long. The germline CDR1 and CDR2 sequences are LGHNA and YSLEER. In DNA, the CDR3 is TGCGCCAGCAGCCAAGTTCATAGCAACAATGAGCAGTTCTTC. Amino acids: CASSQVHSNNEQFF.

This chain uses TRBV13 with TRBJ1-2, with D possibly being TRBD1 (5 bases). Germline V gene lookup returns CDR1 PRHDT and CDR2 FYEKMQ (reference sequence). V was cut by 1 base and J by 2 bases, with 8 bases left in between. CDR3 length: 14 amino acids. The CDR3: CASSLEAGNYGYTF. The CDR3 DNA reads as TGTGCCAGCAGCTTAGAGGCAGGGAACTATGGCTACACCTTC.

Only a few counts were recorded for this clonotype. This chain's CDR3 is CASSLVGGPRETQYF. The DNA of the CDR3 is TGTGCCAGCAGCTTAGTTGGGGGCCCTAGGGAGACCCAGTACTTC. The V gene is TRBV11-2, the J gene TRBJ2-5; D is perhaps TRBD1 (6 bases). V was clipped by 1 base and J by 5 bases, with 14 bases between them. This CDR3 is 15 amino acids long. Germline assignment: CDR1 SGHAT and CDR2 FQNNGV.

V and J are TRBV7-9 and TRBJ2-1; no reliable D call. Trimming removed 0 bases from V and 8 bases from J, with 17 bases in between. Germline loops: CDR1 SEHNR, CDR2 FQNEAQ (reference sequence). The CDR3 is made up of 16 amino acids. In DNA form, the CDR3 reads TGTGCCAGCAGCTTAGCGCAAGATGACCCTGGTCATGAGCAGTTCTTC. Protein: CASSLAQDDPGHEQFF.

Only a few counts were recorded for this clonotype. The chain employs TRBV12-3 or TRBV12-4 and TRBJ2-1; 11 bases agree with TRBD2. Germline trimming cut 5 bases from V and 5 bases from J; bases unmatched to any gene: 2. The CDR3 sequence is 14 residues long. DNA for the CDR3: TGTGCCAGCAGTCCGGGACTAGCGGACAATGAGCAGTTCTTC. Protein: CASSPGLADNEQFF.

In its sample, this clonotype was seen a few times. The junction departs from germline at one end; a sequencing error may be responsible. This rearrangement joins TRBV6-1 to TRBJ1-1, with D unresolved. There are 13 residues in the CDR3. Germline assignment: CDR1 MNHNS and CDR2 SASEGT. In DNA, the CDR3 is TGTGCCAGCAGGGAAGGGTCAGACACTGAAGCTTTCTTT. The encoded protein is CASREGSDTEAFF.

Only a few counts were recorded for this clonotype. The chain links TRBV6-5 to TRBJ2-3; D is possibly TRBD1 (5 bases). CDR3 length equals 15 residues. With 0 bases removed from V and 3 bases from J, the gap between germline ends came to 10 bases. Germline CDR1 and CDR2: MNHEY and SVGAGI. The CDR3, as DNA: TGTGCCAGCAGTTACTCGATAGCAGGGACAGATACGCAGTATTTT. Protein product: CASSYSIAGTDTQYF.